The present T cell receptor (beta chain) was sequenced within a study of T-cell reconstitution after alpha-beta-depleted transplantation in children. Preparation of the TCRbeta library was carried out with unique molecular identifiers. TCRdb reanalysed the PCR reads using MiXCR and keeps one entry per CDR3 protein. The sample contains fewer than 750,000 distinct CDR3 sequences, 27% of which appear only once. The CDR3 runs 12 residues. The germline V and J ends were trimmed by 2 bases and 7 bases, with 7 bases remaining between them. The receptor's source is a boy less than two years old with Wiskott-Aldrich syndrome, due to receive a stem cell transplant. The material was PBMCs, obtained before TCRalphabeta/CD19-depleted stem cell transplant. The chain carries TRBV12-3 or TRBV12-4 and TRBJ2-3, with D uncertain. As DNA, the CDR3 is TGTGCCAGCAGTTTAAGGCTAAATACGCAGTATTTT. Its translation: CASSLRLNTQYF.